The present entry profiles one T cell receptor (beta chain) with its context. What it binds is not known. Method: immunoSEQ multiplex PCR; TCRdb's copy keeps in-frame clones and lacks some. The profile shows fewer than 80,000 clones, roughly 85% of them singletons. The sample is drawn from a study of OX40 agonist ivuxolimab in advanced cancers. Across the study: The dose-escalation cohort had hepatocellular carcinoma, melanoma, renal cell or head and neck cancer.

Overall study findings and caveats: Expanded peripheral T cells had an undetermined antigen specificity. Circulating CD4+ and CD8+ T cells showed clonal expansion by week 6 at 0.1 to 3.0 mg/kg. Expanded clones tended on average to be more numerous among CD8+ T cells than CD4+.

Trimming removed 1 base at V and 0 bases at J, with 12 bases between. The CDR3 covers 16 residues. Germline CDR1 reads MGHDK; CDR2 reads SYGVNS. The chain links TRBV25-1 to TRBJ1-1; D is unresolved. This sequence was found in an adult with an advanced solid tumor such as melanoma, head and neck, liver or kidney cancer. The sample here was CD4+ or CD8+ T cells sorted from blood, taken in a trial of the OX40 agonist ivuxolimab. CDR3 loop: CASSESVRGLNTEAFF. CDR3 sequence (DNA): TGTGCCAGCAGTGAATCTGTGCGGGGTCTGAACACTGAAGCTTTCTTT.